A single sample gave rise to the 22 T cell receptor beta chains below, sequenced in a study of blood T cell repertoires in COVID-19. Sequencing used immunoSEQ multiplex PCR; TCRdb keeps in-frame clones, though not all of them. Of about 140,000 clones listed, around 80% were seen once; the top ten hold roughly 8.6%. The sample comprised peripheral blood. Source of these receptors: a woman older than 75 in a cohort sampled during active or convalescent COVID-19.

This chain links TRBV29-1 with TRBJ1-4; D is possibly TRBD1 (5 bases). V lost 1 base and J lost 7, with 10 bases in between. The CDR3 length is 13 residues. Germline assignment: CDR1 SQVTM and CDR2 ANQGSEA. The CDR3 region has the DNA TGCAGCGTTGAAGCAGGGAAGAGTGAAAAACTGTTTTTT. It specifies CSVEAGKSEKLFF.

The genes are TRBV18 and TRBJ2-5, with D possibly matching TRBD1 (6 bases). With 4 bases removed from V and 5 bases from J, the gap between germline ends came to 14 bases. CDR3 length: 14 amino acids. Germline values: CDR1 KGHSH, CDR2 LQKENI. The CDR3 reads CASSLPGTRETQYF. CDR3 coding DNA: TGTGCCAGCTCACTACCCGGGACAAGGGAGACCCAGTACTTC.

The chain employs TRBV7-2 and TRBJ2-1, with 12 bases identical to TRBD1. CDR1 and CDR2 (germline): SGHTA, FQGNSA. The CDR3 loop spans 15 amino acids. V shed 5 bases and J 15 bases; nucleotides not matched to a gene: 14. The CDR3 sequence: CASSVGGQGASLVFF. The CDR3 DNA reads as TGTGCCAGCAGCGTAGGGGGACAGGGGGCATCGTTGGTGTTCTTC. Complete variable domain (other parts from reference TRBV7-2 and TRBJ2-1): GAGVSQSPSNKVTEKGKDVELRCDPISGHTALYWYRQSLGQGLEFLIYFQGNSAPDKSGLPSDRFSAERTGGSVSTLTIQRTQQEDSAVYLCASSVGGQGASLVFFGPGTRLTVL.

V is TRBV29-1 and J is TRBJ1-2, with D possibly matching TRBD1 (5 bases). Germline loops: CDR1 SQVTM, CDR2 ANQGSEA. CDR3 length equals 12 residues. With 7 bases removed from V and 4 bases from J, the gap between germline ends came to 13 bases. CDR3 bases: TGCAGCGGAATGACAGCCTCCTATGGCTACACCTTC. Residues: CSGMTASYGYTF.

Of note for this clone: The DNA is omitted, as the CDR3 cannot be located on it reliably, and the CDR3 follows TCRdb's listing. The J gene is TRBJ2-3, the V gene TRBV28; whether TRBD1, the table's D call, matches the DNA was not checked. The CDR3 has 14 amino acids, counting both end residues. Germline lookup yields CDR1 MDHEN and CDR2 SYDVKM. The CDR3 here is CASSTSTGPDTQYF.

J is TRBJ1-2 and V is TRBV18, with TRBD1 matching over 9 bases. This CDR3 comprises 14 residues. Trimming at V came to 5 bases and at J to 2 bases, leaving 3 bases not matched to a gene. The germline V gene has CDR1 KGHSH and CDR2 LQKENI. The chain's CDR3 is CASSSGTGNYGYTF. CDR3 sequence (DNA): TGTGCCAGCTCATCCGGGACAGGGAACTATGGCTACACCTTC.

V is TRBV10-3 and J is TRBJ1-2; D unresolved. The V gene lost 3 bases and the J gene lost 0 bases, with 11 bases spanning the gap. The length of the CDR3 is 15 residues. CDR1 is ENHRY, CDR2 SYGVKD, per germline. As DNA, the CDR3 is TGTGCCATCAGTGAACGGCAGGCCGCTAACTATGGCTACACCTTC. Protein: CAISERQAANYGYTF.

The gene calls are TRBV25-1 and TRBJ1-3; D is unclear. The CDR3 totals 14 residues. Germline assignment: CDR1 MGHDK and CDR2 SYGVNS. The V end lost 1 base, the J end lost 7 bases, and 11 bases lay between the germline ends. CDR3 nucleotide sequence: TGTGCCAGCAGTGAATTGGTATCGAGGAACACCATATATTTT. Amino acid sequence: CASSELVSRNTIYF.

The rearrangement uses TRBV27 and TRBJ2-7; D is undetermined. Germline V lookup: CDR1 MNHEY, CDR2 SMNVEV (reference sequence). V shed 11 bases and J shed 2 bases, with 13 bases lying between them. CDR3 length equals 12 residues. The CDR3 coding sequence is TGTGCCTCCCGTTCGGGTGCCTACGAGCAGTACGTC. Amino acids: CASRSGAYEQYV.

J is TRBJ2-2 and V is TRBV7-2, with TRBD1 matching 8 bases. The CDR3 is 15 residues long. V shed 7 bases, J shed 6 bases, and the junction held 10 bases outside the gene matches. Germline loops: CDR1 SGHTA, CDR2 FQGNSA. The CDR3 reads CASTWRTGKAGELFF. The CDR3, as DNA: TGTGCCAGCACGTGGAGGACAGGGAAGGCCGGGGAGCTGTTTTTT.

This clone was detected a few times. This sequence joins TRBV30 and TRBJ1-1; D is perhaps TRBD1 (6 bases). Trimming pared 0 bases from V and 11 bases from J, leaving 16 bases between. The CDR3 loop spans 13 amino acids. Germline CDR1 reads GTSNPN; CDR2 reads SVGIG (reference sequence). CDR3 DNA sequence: TGTGCCTGGAGTGTACGGGGGGCTTCTGGGGCTTTCTTT. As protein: CAWSVRGASGAFF.

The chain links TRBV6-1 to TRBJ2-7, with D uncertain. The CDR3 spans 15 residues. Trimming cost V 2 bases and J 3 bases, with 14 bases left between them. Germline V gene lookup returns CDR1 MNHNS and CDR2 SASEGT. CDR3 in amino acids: CASSEKKTLNYEQYV. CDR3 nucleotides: TGTGCCAGCAGTGAAAAGAAGACACTTAACTACGAGCAGTACGTC.

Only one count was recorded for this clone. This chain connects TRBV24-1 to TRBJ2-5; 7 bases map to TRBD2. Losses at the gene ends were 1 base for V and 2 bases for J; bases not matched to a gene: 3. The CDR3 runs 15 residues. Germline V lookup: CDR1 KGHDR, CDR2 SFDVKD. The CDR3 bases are TGTGCCACCAGTGATTTTCAGGGAGGGCAAGAGACCCAGTACTTC. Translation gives CATSDFQGGQETQYF.

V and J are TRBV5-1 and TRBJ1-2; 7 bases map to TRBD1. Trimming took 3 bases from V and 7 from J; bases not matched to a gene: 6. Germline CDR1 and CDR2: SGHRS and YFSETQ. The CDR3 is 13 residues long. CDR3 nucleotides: TGCGCCAGCAGCTCCGGACAGGAAGTTGGCTACACCTTC. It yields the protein CASSSGQEVGYTF.

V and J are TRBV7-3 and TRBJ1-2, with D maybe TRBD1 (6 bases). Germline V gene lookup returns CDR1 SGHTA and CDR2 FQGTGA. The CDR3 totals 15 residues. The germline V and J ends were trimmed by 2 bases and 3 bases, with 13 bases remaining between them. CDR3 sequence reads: CASSLLPGADYGYTF. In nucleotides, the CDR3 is TGTGCCAGCAGCTTACTCCCAGGGGCGGACTATGGCTACACCTTC.

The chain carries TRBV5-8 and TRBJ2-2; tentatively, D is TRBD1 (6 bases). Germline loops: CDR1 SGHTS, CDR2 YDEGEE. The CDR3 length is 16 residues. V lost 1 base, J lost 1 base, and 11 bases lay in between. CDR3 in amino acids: CASSLLAGVNTGELFF. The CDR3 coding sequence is TGTGCCAGCAGCTTGCTGGCAGGGGTGAACACCGGGGAGCTGTTTTTT.

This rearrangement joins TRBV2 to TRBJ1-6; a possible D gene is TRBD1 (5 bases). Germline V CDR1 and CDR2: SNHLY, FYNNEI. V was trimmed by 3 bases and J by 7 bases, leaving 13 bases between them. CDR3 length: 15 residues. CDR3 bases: TGTGCCAGCAGTGACGAAAGGGGTTCGAATTCACCCCTCCACTTT. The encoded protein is CASSDERGSNSPLHF.

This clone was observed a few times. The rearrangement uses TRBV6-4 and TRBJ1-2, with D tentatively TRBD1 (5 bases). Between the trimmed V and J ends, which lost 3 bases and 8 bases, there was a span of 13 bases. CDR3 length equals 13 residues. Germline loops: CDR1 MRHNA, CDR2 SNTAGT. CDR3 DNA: TGTGCCAGCAGTGAGACCCAGGGTGGCGGCTACACCTTC. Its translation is CASSETQGGGYTF.

CDR3 protein: CASSLVRLRAEAFF. For the CDR3, the DNA is TGTGCCAGCAGCTTAGTTCGGTTGCGCGCTGAAGCTTTCTTT. The chain couples TRBV7-7 to TRBJ1-1; unclear D gene. V was shortened by 1 base and J by 6 bases, with 12 bases between the two germline ends. The CDR3 totals 14 residues. Germline CDR1 is SSHAT and CDR2 is FNYEAQ (reference sequence).

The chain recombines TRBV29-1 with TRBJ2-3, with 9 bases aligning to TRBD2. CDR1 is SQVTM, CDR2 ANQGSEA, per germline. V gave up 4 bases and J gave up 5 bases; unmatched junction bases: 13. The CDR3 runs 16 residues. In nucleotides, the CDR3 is TGCAGCGTTGTGGTCTTGCGGGGGGGCTTGGAAGATACGCAGTATTTT. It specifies CSVVVLRGGLEDTQYF.

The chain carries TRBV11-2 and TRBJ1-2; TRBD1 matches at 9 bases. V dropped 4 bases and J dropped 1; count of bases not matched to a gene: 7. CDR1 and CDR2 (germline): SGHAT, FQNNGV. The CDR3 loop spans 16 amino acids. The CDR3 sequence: CASSSSGTGSNYGYTF. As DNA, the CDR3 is TGTGCCAGCAGCTCCTCCGGGACAGGGAGTAACTATGGCTACACCTTC.

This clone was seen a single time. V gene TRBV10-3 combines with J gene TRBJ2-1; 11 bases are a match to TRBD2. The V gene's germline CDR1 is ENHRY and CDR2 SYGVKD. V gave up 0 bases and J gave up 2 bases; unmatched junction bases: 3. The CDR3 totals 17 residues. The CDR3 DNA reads TGTGCCATCAGTGAGTCATTAGCGGGGGGGCCCTACAATGAGCAGTTCTTC. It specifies CAISESLAGGPYNEQFF.